The rows below give T cell receptor beta chains drawn from one sample of a study of blood T cell repertoires in COVID-19. The method was immunoSEQ multiplex PCR; TCRdb's version includes in-frame clones alone and lacks a portion of them. The data show approximately 260,000 clones, with 84% seen just once and 8% to 9.5% held by the top ten. Sequencing used peripheral blood. The receptors stem from a human donor in a cohort sampled during active COVID-19. Each CDR3 is given without its conserved first and last residue.

cdr3_aa cdr3_length v_call
ASSLDRIGYT 10 TRBV14
ASSPLQANKNIQY 13 TRBV18
ASSSPARTSGGQQY 14 TRBV27
ASRPQSGGPGELF 13 TRBV9
ASSGGGDTQY 10 TRBV7-9
ASSTWTGADTEAF 13 TRBV11-1
ASSIGGASGGTDTQY 15 TRBV7-3
ASSEGEGIRLWTEAF 15 TRBV6-1
ATSEPSDRSPPGYT 14 TRBV24-1
ASSLISQETQY 11 TRBV12-3/TRBV12-4
ASSLVGAGADTQY 13 TRBV5-1
ASGRDSGQGAEAF 13 TRBV5-1
SVLESEAF 8 TRBV29-1
ASSLPGQYQPQH 12 TRBV6-2/TRBV6-3
SASDTGMYEQY 11 TRBV20-1
ASSIGTGLSNQPQH 14 TRBV19
ASSERLAGYNEQF 13 TRBV9
ATQGSNTEAF 10 TRBV12-3/TRBV12-4
AISENGEAYEQY 12 TRBV10-3
ASSLARGPTAEQY 13 TRBV5-8
ASPGSGSIHEQF 12 TRBV19
ASSPTRGLAETQY 13 TRBV3-1/TRBV3-2
ASSPLNGYT 9 TRBV7-2
ASSAGTGSYYGYT 13 TRBV9
ASSQATGPPELF 12 TRBV4-2
ASSRATGFEQY 11 TRBV5-1
ASSQGGGATGELF 13 TRBV3-1/TRBV3-2
ASSLAQGGYT 10 TRBV7-2
ASRASGSRDEQF 12 TRBV7-9
ASSQDSTLAADTQY 14 TRBV4-2
ASSSPRVAGPETQY 14 TRBV6-2/TRBV6-3
ASSEGQGSGEQY 12 TRBV2
ASSSTGGRSEAF 12 TRBV6-4
ASSLQTSGRLDTQY 14 TRBV5-5
ASSSPSSYEQY 11 TRBV7-2
ASSLGTASNQPQH 13 TRBV5-1
ASSIRGLNTEAF 12 TRBV19
ASSLPTGQTETQY 13 TRBV7-9
ASSLWGQASGYT 12 TRBV11-2
ASRENTQAGGPIGTDTQY 18 TRBV5-1
ASSLDPMRGSPLH 13 TRBV7-2
ASSYMTGGPYNEQF 14 TRBV6-5
ASSLAGGLTEAF 12 TRBV3-1/TRBV3-2
ASSGGQEYNEQF 12 TRBV5-1
ASSLYAATGGPNTGELF 17 TRBV28
ASSSASPGGTDTQY 14 TRBV5-4
ASSYKGNGYT 10 TRBV6-5
ASSYSERVGTGELF 14 TRBV6-5
ASSPPGVIRDSREAF 15 TRBV13